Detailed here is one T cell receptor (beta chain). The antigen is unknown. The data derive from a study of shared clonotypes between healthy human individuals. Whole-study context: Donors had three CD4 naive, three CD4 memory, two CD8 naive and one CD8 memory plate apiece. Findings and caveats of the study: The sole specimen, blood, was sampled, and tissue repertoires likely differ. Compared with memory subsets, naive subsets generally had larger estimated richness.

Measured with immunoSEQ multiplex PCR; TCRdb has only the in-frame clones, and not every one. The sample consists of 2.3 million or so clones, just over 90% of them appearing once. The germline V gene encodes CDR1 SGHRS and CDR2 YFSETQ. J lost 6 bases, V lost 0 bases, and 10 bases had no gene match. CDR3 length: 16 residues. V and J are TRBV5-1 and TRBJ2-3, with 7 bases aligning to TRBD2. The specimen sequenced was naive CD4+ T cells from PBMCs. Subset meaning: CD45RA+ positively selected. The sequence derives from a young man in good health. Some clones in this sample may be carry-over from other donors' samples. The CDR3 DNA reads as TGCGCCAGCAGCTTGGGGCTAGCGGATACGCGGGATACGCAGTATTTT. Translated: CASSLGLADTRDTQYF.